This entry lists 22 T cell receptor beta chains sequenced from one sample in a study of CD4+ T cells in melanoma. Using immunoSEQ multiplex PCR, the repertoire was profiled, and TCRdb retains in-frame clones only, with some absent. The top ten clones hold roughly 15% of a sample with over 10,000 clones, 60% to 85% of them seen once. The sample taken for sequencing was cells from a culture (not recorded whether cultured in vitro). The receptors were sampled from a human donor with melanoma.

The chain recombines TRBV9 with TRBJ2-1, with a weak D call TRBD1 (5 bases). The CDR3 spans 14 residues. Germline V gives CDR1 SGDLS, CDR2 YYNGEE. V gave up 4 bases and J gave up 5 bases, with 13 bases separating them. CDR3 region: CASSPGRGDNEQFF. DNA of the CDR3: TGTGCCAGCAGCCCCGGTAGGGGCGACAATGAGCAGTTCTTC.

This clone was counted a few times. The genes are TRBV14 and TRBJ1-1, with D tentatively TRBD1 (6 bases). In germline, CDR1 is SGHDN, CDR2 FVKESK. Trimming took 2 bases from V and 0 from J, leaving 10 bases between them. This CDR3 is built from 15 residues. CDR3: CASSQLTGVNTEAFF. CDR3 bases: TGTGCCAGCAGCCAACTGACAGGAGTGAACACTGAAGCTTTCTTT.

The chain employs TRBV5-1 and TRBJ1-2; D is possibly TRBD1 (5 bases). The CDR3 sequence is 13 residues long. The V end was cut by 2 bases, the J end by 6 bases, with 11 bases between. CDR1 is SGHRS and CDR2 is YFSETQ in the germline V gene. CDR3 in amino acids: CASSLQGTDGYTF. In DNA form, the CDR3 reads TGCGCCAGCAGCTTACAAGGGACGGATGGCTACACCTTC.

Of note for this clone: This sample also contains other DNA sequences that code for the same CDR3. The chain is built from TRBV18 and TRBJ2-7, with D maybe TRBD1 (5 bases). Trimming pared 3 bases from V and 1 base from J, leaving 7 bases between. The CDR3 length is 13 residues. Germline CDR1 reads KGHSH; CDR2 reads LQKENI. The CDR3, as DNA: TGTGCCAGCTCACCGACAGTTTCCTACGAGCAGTACTTC. Translated: CASSPTVSYEQYF.

The chain carries TRBV18 and TRBJ1-6, with D possibly TRBD1 on 5 matching bases. This CDR3 has 15 residues. Trimming left V 5 bases short and J 7 bases short, with 15 bases between. Germline lookup yields CDR1 KGHSH and CDR2 LQKENI. The CDR3 DNA follows: TGTGCCAGCTCATCGGCCCGGGGCGACAATTCACCCCTCCACTTT. Protein sequence: CASSSARGDNSPLHF.

V is TRBV10-3 and J is TRBJ2-7; weak D call: TRBD2 (6 bases). Trimming removed 9 bases at V and 0 bases at J, with 27 bases between. This CDR3 is built from 18 residues. The V gene's germline CDR1 is ENHRY and CDR2 SYGVKD. The CDR3 coding sequence is TGTGCCATTCCACGCGAGGTCTCCCCGGAGGGGACCTCCTACGAGCAGTACTTC. It translates to CAIPREVSPEGTSYEQYF.

The rearrangement uses TRBV11-2 and TRBJ2-6, with 9 nucleotides matching TRBD1. The length of the CDR3 is 16 residues. CDR1 and CDR2 (germline): SGHAT, FQNNGV. Germline trimming cut 2 bases from V and 6 bases from J; bases unmatched to any gene: 5. The CDR3: CASSLLGDRVANVLTF. The CDR3 nucleotides read TGTGCCAGCAGCTTATTGGGGGACAGGGTGGCCAACGTCCTGACTTTC.

This clone was found once. The chain is built from TRBV18 and TRBJ2-7; the D is unclear. Per the germline V gene, CDR1 is KGHSH and CDR2 is LQKENI. V lost 6 bases and J 0 bases, leaving 18 bases between the germline ends. CDR3 size: 16 residues. In DNA form, the CDR3 reads TGTGCCAGCTCCCCTCTTCCAGAGGCTAGCTCCTACGAGCAGTACTTC. Translating gives CASSPLPEASSYEQYF.

CDR3 in amino acids: CASSPDVSINQPQHF. The CDR3 DNA sequence: TGTGCCAGCAGCCCAGACGTCAGTATTAATCAGCCCCAGCATTTT. The gene calls are TRBV7-2 and TRBJ1-5; no reliable D call. Germline-derived CDR1 and CDR2 are SGHTA and FQGNSA. V lost 5 bases and J 4 bases, leaving 15 bases between the germline ends. The CDR3 runs to 15 residues.

In this sample, this clone turned up a few times. The rearrangement joins TRBV4-1 to TRBJ1-4; no clear D. Germline assignment: CDR1 MGHRA and CDR2 YSYEKL. V shed 3 bases and J shed 5 bases, with 4 bases lying between them. This CDR3 spans 12 amino acids. CDR3 nucleotides: TGCGCCAGCAGCCAGAGGAATGAAAAACTGTTTTTT. This gives the protein CASSQRNEKLFF.

J is TRBJ2-3 and V is TRBV6-6, with D unclear. CDR3 length equals 11 residues. CDR1 is MNHNY, CDR2 SVGAGI, per germline (reference sequence). V was cut by 5 bases and J by 5 bases, with 5 bases left in between. The CDR3 region is CASSPGDTQYF. CDR3 nucleotides: TGTGCCAGCAGTCCCGGAGATACGCAGTATTTT.

The V gene is TRBV5-1, the J gene TRBJ2-5, with TRBD2 matching 8 bases. V lost 3 bases to trimming and J lost 4 bases; unmatched junction nucleotides: 5. The V gene's germline CDR1 is SGHRS and CDR2 YFSETQ. There are 14 residues in the CDR3. The CDR3 sequence: CASSSTSGGETQYF. CDR3 in DNA: TGCGCCAGCAGCTCTACCAGCGGGGGAGAGACCCAGTACTTC.

This rearrangement joins TRBV30 to TRBJ1-6; no definite D call. CDR3 length: 14 residues. The germline CDR1 and CDR2 sequences are GTSNPN and SVGIG (reference sequence). V shed 2 bases and J shed 4 bases, with 9 bases lying between them. CDR3 sequence (DNA): TGTGCCTGGAGTACAGTAAATTATAATTCACCCCTCCACTTT. It is translated as CAWSTVNYNSPLHF.

This clone was seen a single time. The chain joins TRBV13 to TRBJ2-7; no clear D. This CDR3 is built from 13 residues. Germline CDR1 is PRHDT and CDR2 is FYEKMQ (reference sequence). Trimming took off 1 base at V and 4 bases at J, with 8 bases between the two ends. CDR3 sequence: CASSLAGTYEQYF. CDR3 coding DNA: TGTGCCAGCAGCTTAGCAGGAACGTACGAGCAGTACTTC.

This CDR3 reads CASSPGTVVIGELFF. The DNA for the CDR3 is TGCGCCAGCAGTCCCGGGACAGTCGTCATCGGGGAGCTGTTTTTT. The genes are TRBV5-1 and TRBJ2-2; TRBD1 agrees at 7 bases. Losses at the gene ends were 5 bases for V and 7 bases for J; bases not matched to a gene: 11. Germline V gives CDR1 SGHRS, CDR2 YFSETQ. This CDR3 comprises 15 residues.

The CDR3 sequence is CASSSWTGGGETQYF. In DNA form, the CDR3 reads TGTGCCAGCAGCTCATGGACAGGGGGCGGAGAGACCCAGTACTTC. The V gene is TRBV7-9, the J gene TRBJ2-5; 11 bases line up with TRBD1. V shed 4 bases, J shed 4 bases, and the junction held 5 bases outside the gene matches. The CDR3 runs to 15 residues. Looked up from germline, CDR1 is SEHNR and CDR2 is FQNEAQ (reference sequence).

The chain couples TRBV29-1 to TRBJ2-5, with D tentatively TRBD2 (5 bases). With 3 bases removed from V and 5 bases from J, the gap between germline ends came to 13 bases. The germline V gene has CDR1 SQVTM and CDR2 ANQGSEA. The CDR3 extends over 13 amino acids. The CDR3 is CSVELVQRETQYF. The CDR3 nucleotides are TGCAGCGTTGAGCTTGTTCAGCGGGAGACCCAGTACTTC.

The chain has TRBV9 and TRBJ2-1, with a tentative D call TRBD2 (5 bases). The CDR3 length is 13 residues. Per germline, CDR1 SGDLS and CDR2 YYNGEE. V lost 4 bases, J lost 2 bases, and 7 bases lay in between. Here the CDR3 DNA reads TGTGCCAGCAGCCCCGGGGCCTACAATGAGCAGTTCTTC. Protein sequence: CASSPGAYNEQFF.

The chain recombines TRBV9 with TRBJ1-3; maybe TRBD1 (5 bases). The CDR3 length is 17 residues. Germline V lookup: CDR1 SGDLS, CDR2 YYNGEE. V lost 0 bases and J 1 base, leaving 14 bases between the germline ends. CDR3 coding DNA: TGTGCCAGCAGCGTAGGGGGGGTACCGGGATCTGGAAACACCATATATTTT. Its translation: CASSVGGVPGSGNTIYF.

The rearrangement links TRBV6-1 to TRBJ1-4; D not certain. There are 14 residues in the CDR3. Per the germline V gene, CDR1 is MNHNS and CDR2 is SASEGT. Trimming cost V 4 bases and J 0 bases, with 6 bases left between them. CDR3 amino acids: CASSGTATNEKLFF. In DNA form, the CDR3 reads TGTGCCAGCAGTGGGACTGCAACTAATGAAAAACTGTTTTTT.

As to this clone: Sequence at one end of the junction differs from germline and may be a read error. The chain combines TRBV15 with TRBJ2-1, with unresolved D. The CDR3 runs 13 residues. From germline, CDR1 is LNHNV and CDR2 YYDKDF (reference sequence). Here the CDR3 DNA reads TGTGCCACCAGAAGAGATGGCCTCCGGGAGCAGTTCTTC. Residues: CATRRDGLREQFF.

This clone showed up just a few times. The chain employs TRBV6-6 and TRBJ2-7, with D possibly being TRBD2 (5 bases). CDR3 length equals 12 residues. Trimming shortened V by 6 bases and J by 2 bases, and 8 bases separated the two germline ends. CDR1 and CDR2 from the germline V gene are MNHNY and SVGAGI (reference sequence). The CDR3: CASSGVPYEQYF. The CDR3 DNA follows: TGTGCCAGCAGCGGGGTACCCTACGAGCAGTACTTC.